The clone carrying this TCR beta chain showed up just once. Antigen: not known. The assay used was immunoSEQ (version v3.0), run at survey level. A per-sample goal of roughly 40,000-50,000 T-cell genomes was targeted by sequencing. Repertoires were generated with immunoSEQ multiplex PCR, while TCRdb's copy carries only in-frame clones and drops some. The table lists approximately 29,000 clones, around four fifths of them singletons, with 9.3% in the top ten. CDR1 and CDR2 (germline): SGHDT, YYEEEE. This CDR3 spans 14 amino acids. Trimming shortened V by 0 bases and J by 1 base, and 7 bases separated the two germline ends. These data come from a study of long-term antiretroviral therapy in people with HIV. Study-wide results and limits: Subsequent to ART, diversity was augmented yet persisted below that of transplant donor controls. HIV repertoires spanned tighter CDR3 length ranges than controls did. Regardless of time point, clones expanded before ART dominated the repertoire.

This TCR came from a man between 18 and 29 years old with HIV. The material was unsorted PBMCs, obtained 1.5 years before starting antiretroviral therapy. V is TRBV5-6 and J is TRBJ1-2; D call uncertain. The CDR3 region is CASSLVGINYGYTF. In DNA, the CDR3 is TGTGCCAGCAGCTTGGTAGGGATTAACTATGGCTACACCTTC. The whole variable domain, filled in from reference TRBV5-6 and TRBJ1-2, reads DAGVTQSPTHLIKTRGQQVTLRCSPKSGHDTVSWYQQALGQGPQFIFQYYEEEERQRGNFPDRFSGHQFPNYSSELNVNALLLGDSALYLCASSLVGINYGYTFGSGTRLTVV.